This T cell receptor beta chain was documented in a study of tissue T cells after allogeneic stem cell transplantation (dated by TCRdb to the early 2020s). About the study as a whole: The study profiled TCR beta repertoires across many tissues from research autopsies of patients with and without GVHD, plus mouse models of GVHD. On the human side, the study was prospective and observational, with no blinding or randomization. Study-wide findings and limitations: Which tissue TCRs were alloreactive or antigen-specific was not determined in the study, and some of the clones might have been host cells that persisted. Within patients, how anatomically similar tissues were was a major factor shaping TCR repertoire composition, regardless of disease or transplant status. The patient cohort was small and clinically heterogeneous, and sampling depth was acknowledged as a limitation. In both patients and mice, T cells from blood and spleen picked up only a limited part of the TCR repertoire that was detected in tissues. Not many T cell clones showed up in more than one patient, yet clustering based on motifs uncovered repertoire signatures that were shared across patients in a tissue-specific way.

The CDR3, from cysteine to phenylalanine, totals 14 residues. Part of the CDR3 DNA is given, 39 bases translated from base 1. V is trimmed back by 1 base and J by 0 bases, and the junction contains 1 base that no gene match accounts for. Sequences GKSSPN (CDR1) and SITVG (CDR2) are obtained from the germline V gene. Libraries were prepared through the immunoSEQ multiplex PCR assay. TCRbeta CDR3 sequencing was done by Adaptive Biotechnologies at survey depth, reporting CDR3 sequences, V/J genes, productive frequency and template counts. TCR beta CDR3 regions were amplified from genomic DNA rather than RNA. The paper's processing steps were these. Jensen-Shannon divergence served to quantify pairwise repertoire overlap between tissues, with 0 meaning identical and 1 meaning complete divergence. Tissues were grouped by single-linkage agglomerative hierarchical clustering of pairwise JSD values, and the clustering results were shown as dendrograms. GLIPH2 was applied to all patient samples using simulation_depth 1000, kmer_min_depth 3, and cdr3_length_cutoff 8, and only groups with more than two unique CDR3s were retained. A standardized tissue-overlap score was generated by extrapolating Jaccard GLIPH-group overlap across patients to a standard repertoire size of 1000 clones. Associations of diversity with clinical or experimental variables used linear mixed-effect models with tissue fixed effects and individual random effects. TCRdb provides this immuneACCESS table in a form limited to in-frame rearrangements. Some clones are lacking; in checked studies, under half of them reflect an unresolved V gene, and why the rest are absent is not known. The V and J calls and clone size come from that table; D and trimming were worked out from the DNA. The sample data list approximately 17,000 clones, and less than 85% of these were observed just once. Roughly 0.94% of the sample belongs to the ten largest clones.

A word on this clone: Its antigen target is currently unknown. For this receptor, the gene names and germline sequences are taken from the mouse. The read falls 1 residue short of the CDR3 end, and the missing part is taken from the germline J gene.

Before genomic DNA isolation with the DNeasy Blood & Tissue Kit, mouse tissues were minced using razor blades in buffered saline. Recombination linked TRBV31 to TRBJ2-7, and 9 bases in between align with TRBD2. The TCR sequence derives from a female BALB/c mouse in good health. The MHC haplotype of this strain is H2-d. The sample taken for sequencing was spleen. The CDR3 has the sequence CAWSQTGGSYEQYF. CDR3 DNA (partial): TGTGCCTGGAGTCAGACTGGGGGCTCCTATGAACAGTAC. This CDR3, with the reference TRBV31 and TRBJ2-7 proteins standing in past its ends, gives the full variable domain AQTIHQWPVAEIKAVGSPLSLGCTIKGKSSPNLYWYWQATGGTLQQLFYSITVGQVESVVQLNLSASRPKDDQFILSTEKLLLSHSGFYLCAWSQTGGSYEQYFGPGTRLTVL.